Reported below is one TCR beta chain. Its antigen is as yet unknown. CDR3 length: 14 residues. Germline V CDR1 and CDR2: SEHNR, FQNEAQ (reference sequence). V lost 5 bases and J lost 5, with 16 bases in between. Profiled with immunoSEQ multiplex PCR; TCRdb holds only in-frame clones, not every one. The sample holds approximately 86,000 clones, about 82% seen once. This entry comes from a study of PD-L1 blockade in urothelial cancer. Study details: Anywhere from 0 to 3 prior chemotherapy regimens had been received by patients. Notes on the study in general: Tumor-associated blood clones were expanded more by durable-benefit patients at 3 weeks. Blood TCR clonality below the median before treatment was a predictor of better survival.

As for time point: pretreatment peripheral blood. Disease in patients was locally advanced or metastatic urothelial carcinoma. The TCR sequence derives from a man between 35 and 55 years old with urothelial cancer. This specimen consisted of PBMCs, obtained around atezolizumab (anti-PD-L1) treatment. The V call is TRBV7-9, the J call TRBJ2-7; perhaps TRBD2 as D (5 bases). The DNA of the CDR3 is TGTGCCAGCAGCACCGGACCAGAGGGCAACGAGCAGTACTTC. Its translation is CASSTGPEGNEQYF. The full variable domain, completed using reference TRBV7-9 and TRBJ2-7, is DTGVSQNPRHKITKRGQNVTFRCDPISEHNRLYWYRQTLGQGPEFLTYFQNEAQLEKSRLLSDRFSAERPKGSFSTLEIQRTEQGDSAMYLCASSTGPEGNEQYFGPGTRLTVT.